This T cell receptor beta chain was identified during a study of T cells in Graves' hyperthyroidism and ophthalmopathy. Notes on the study in general: Most thyroid-expanded clonotypes above 0.001 were also found in blood.

RNA transcripts served as the template for amplifying TCR beta CDR3 regions. The HTBI primer set drove a first-round RT-PCR of the TCR CDR3. TCRdb recomputed calls from the multiplex PCR reads with MiXCR, one row per CDR3 protein. The top ten clones hold 15% to 19% of a sample with some 700,000 distinct CDR3 sequences, approximately 15% of them seen once. In patients aged 18 to 65, hyperthyroidism was newly diagnosed, with duration under 2 months. The table lists this clonotype with a count of one. No antigen is known for it. At one end, the junction sequence differs from germline, possibly due to a read error. The sample comprised blood. This TCR was sampled from a man aged 45 to 65 with Graves' hyperthyroidism.

CDR3: CDSSSLQVIEGGNTIYF. The CDR3 DNA sequence: TGTGACAGCAGCTCTCTACAGGTCATTGAGGGGGGAAACACCATATATTTT. This chain joins TRBV6-1 and TRBJ1-3; tentatively, D is TRBD1 (5 bases). The CDR3 covers 17 residues. Per the germline V gene, CDR1 is MNHNS and CDR2 is SASEGT.